This T cell receptor beta chain was sequenced in a study of shared clonotypes between healthy human individuals. Data came from immunoSEQ multiplex PCR; TCRdb stores just in-frame clones and leaves some out. This sample has around 500,000 clones, with 81% found just once. This clone was seen a handful of times. V was cut by 3 bases and J by 5 bases, with 7 bases left in between. Per germline, CDR1 SGHVS and CDR2 FQNEAQ. The CDR3 has 12 residues. The chain links TRBV7-8 to TRBJ1-2, with no clear D. This TCR was sampled from a woman between 40 and 50 years old in good health. Some clones in this sample may be carry-over from other donors' samples. The source material was PBMCs. The CDR3: CASSFLRYGYTF. CDR3 coding DNA: TGTGCCAGCAGCTTCCTGAGGTATGGCTACACCTTC. The full variable domain, with the rest looked up from reference TRBV7-8 and TRBJ1-2, is GAGVSQSPRYKVAKRGQDVALRCDPISGHVSLFWYQQALGQGPEFLTYFQNEAQLDKSGLPSDRFFAERPEGSVSTLKIQRTQQEDSAVYLCASSFLRYGYTFGSGTRLTVV.